This is a list of T cell receptor beta chains from one sample in a study of blood T cell repertoires in COVID-19. Profiling relied on immunoSEQ multiplex PCR, and the TCRdb table lists in-frame clones only, not all of them. The repertoire holds approximately 350,000 clones, with about 90% as singletons. Specimen: peripheral blood. These receptors all stem from a man aged 35 to 55 with acute or convalescent COVID-19. The CDR3 runs from the conserved cysteine through the conserved F or W. Each record gives: V gene, J gene, CDR3 length, clone size, D gene, CDR3 protein, CDR3 DNA. The D gene is left open where the match is weak. Part of the rows lack a size; the others show once, few, many or a class for expanded clones.

v_call: TRBV5-1; j_call: TRBJ2-1; cdr3_length: 15; clone_size: .; d_call: TRBD2; cdr3_aa: CASSSTSGGASEQFF; cdr3_nt: TGCGCCAGCAGCTCTACTAGCGGGGGGGCCAGTGAGCAGTTCTTC
v_call: TRBV6-5; j_call: TRBJ1-4; cdr3_length: 16; clone_size: once; d_call: .; cdr3_aa: CASSYSTGSPNEKLFF; cdr3_nt: TGTGCCAGCAGTTACTCAACAGGGAGTCCAAATGAAAAACTGTTTTTT
v_call: TRBV5-8; j_call: TRBJ2-1; cdr3_length: 15; clone_size: .; d_call: TRBD2; cdr3_aa: CASSRGLAGGNEQFF; cdr3_nt: TGTGCCAGCAGCCGGGGGCTAGCGGGAGGCAATGAGCAGTTCTTC
v_call: TRBV5-4; j_call: TRBJ1-2; cdr3_length: 15; clone_size: .; d_call: .; cdr3_aa: CASSLTGRGSYGYTF; cdr3_nt: TGTGCCAGCAGCTTAACAGGGAGGGGGTCCTATGGCTACACCTTC
v_call: TRBV5-1; j_call: TRBJ1-1; cdr3_length: 15; clone_size: .; d_call: TRBD1; cdr3_aa: CASSIPGTAPTEAFF; cdr3_nt: TGCGCCAGCAGCATACCGGGGACAGCCCCCACTGAAGCTTTCTTT
v_call: TRBV2; j_call: TRBJ2-7; cdr3_length: 12; clone_size: .; d_call: .; cdr3_aa: CASSEYRVEQYF; cdr3_nt: TGTGCCAGCAGTGAATACCGGGTCGAGCAGTACTTC
v_call: TRBV28; j_call: TRBJ1-6; cdr3_length: 14; clone_size: .; d_call: .; cdr3_aa: CASSSRPGNSPLHF; cdr3_nt: TGTGCCAGCAGTTCCAGACCGGGTAATTCACCCCTCCACTTT
v_call: TRBV7-3; j_call: TRBJ2-1; cdr3_length: 17; clone_size: .; d_call: TRBD2; cdr3_aa: CASSPGGREGRRNEQFF; cdr3_nt: TGTGCCAGCAGCCCTGGGGGGAGGGAGGGCCGTCGGAATGAGCAGTTCTTC
v_call: TRBV4-1; j_call: TRBJ2-1; cdr3_length: 16; clone_size: .; d_call: .; cdr3_aa: CASSQDKWTANNEQFF; cdr3_nt: TGCGCCAGCAGCCAAGATAAATGGACAGCCAACAATGAGCAGTTCTTC
v_call: TRBV4-1; j_call: TRBJ1-2; cdr3_length: 14; clone_size: .; d_call: .; cdr3_aa: CASSQEETDYGYTF; cdr3_nt: TGCGCCAGCAGCCAAGAAGAGACAGACTATGGCTACACCTTC
v_call: TRBV28; j_call: TRBJ1-1; cdr3_length: 15; clone_size: once; d_call: TRBD1; cdr3_aa: CASSHRTGADTEAFF; cdr3_nt: TGTGCCAGCAGTCACCGGACAGGGGCGGACACTGAAGCTTTCTTT
v_call: TRBV10-3; j_call: TRBJ2-3; cdr3_length: 18; clone_size: .; d_call: TRBD2; cdr3_aa: CATEGGLEAGTSTDTQYF; cdr3_nt: TGTGCCACCGAAGGAGGGCTAGAAGCGGGGACTAGCACAGATACGCAGTATTTT
v_call: TRBV19; j_call: TRBJ1-4; cdr3_length: 18; clone_size: .; d_call: TRBD1; cdr3_aa: CASSAGQGAFSTNEKLFF; cdr3_nt: TGTGCCAGTAGTGCTGGACAGGGGGCCTTTTCAACTAATGAAAAACTGTTTTTT
v_call: TRBV5-1; j_call: TRBJ2-1; cdr3_length: 14; clone_size: .; d_call: .; cdr3_aa: CASSLGGSYNEQFF; cdr3_nt: TGCGCCAGCAGCTTAGGCGGATCCTACAATGAGCAGTTCTTC
v_call: TRBV28; j_call: TRBJ2-7; cdr3_length: 14; clone_size: .; d_call: TRBD1; cdr3_aa: CASSETDRVYEQYF; cdr3_nt: TGTGCCAGCAGTGAAACGGACAGGGTGTACGAGCAGTACTTC
v_call: TRBV2; j_call: TRBJ2-6; cdr3_length: 15; clone_size: few; d_call: .; cdr3_aa: CASSPGLFRANVLTF; cdr3_nt: TGTGCCAGCAGTCCGGGGTTGTTTAGGGCCAACGTCCTGACTTTC
v_call: TRBV21-1; j_call: TRBJ1-6; cdr3_length: 17; clone_size: once; d_call: .; cdr3_aa: CASSKAHDRGYNSPLHF; cdr3_nt: TGTGCCAGCAGCAAAGCACACGACAGGGGCTATAATTCACCCCTCCACTTT
v_call: TRBV5-6; j_call: TRBJ2-3; cdr3_length: 15; clone_size: .; d_call: TRBD1; cdr3_aa: CASIRRQGSTDTQYF; cdr3_nt: TGTGCCAGCATCCGAAGACAGGGGAGCACAGATACGCAGTATTTT
v_call: TRBV10-2; j_call: TRBJ2-2; cdr3_length: 17; clone_size: few; d_call: TRBD2; cdr3_aa: CASSDPTSVGNTGELFF; cdr3_nt: TGCGCCAGCAGTGACCCAACTAGCGTGGGGAACACCGGGGAGCTGTTTTTT
v_call: TRBV11-2; j_call: TRBJ2-5; cdr3_length: 16; clone_size: .; d_call: TRBD2; cdr3_aa: CASSLASGRVLETQYF; cdr3_nt: TGTGCCAGCAGCTTAGCTAGCGGTAGAGTACTGGAGACCCAGTACTTC
v_call: TRBV28; j_call: TRBJ1-1; cdr3_length: 15; clone_size: .; d_call: .; cdr3_aa: CASSPVAVMNTEAFF; cdr3_nt: TGTGCCAGCAGTCCGGTAGCAGTTATGAACACTGAAGCTTTCTTT
v_call: TRBV29-1; j_call: TRBJ1-1; cdr3_length: 13; clone_size: .; d_call: TRBD1; cdr3_aa: CSLDQTGGAPAFF; cdr3_nt: TGCAGCCTTGATCAGACAGGGGGCGCGCCGGCTTTCTTT
v_call: TRBV2; j_call: TRBJ1-1; cdr3_length: 17; clone_size: once; d_call: .; cdr3_aa: CASSEGVLAGVNTEAFF; cdr3_nt: TGTGCCAGCAGTGAAGGAGTCTTGGCAGGGGTGAACACTGAAGCTTTCTTT
v_call: TRBV10-3; j_call: TRBJ1-1; cdr3_length: 13; clone_size: .; d_call: .; cdr3_aa: CAISGRGDTEAFF; cdr3_nt: TGTGCCATCAGTGGAAGGGGCGACACTGAAGCTTTCTTT
v_call: TRBV24-1; j_call: TRBJ2-1; cdr3_length: 18; clone_size: .; d_call: TRBD1; cdr3_aa: CATSDFGGQGASYNEQFF; cdr3_nt: TGTGCCACCAGTGATTTTGGAGGGCAGGGGGCCTCCTACAATGAGCAGTTCTTC
v_call: TRBV28; j_call: TRBJ1-6; cdr3_length: 17; clone_size: .; d_call: TRBD1; cdr3_aa: CASTVTRPDRVWSPLHF; cdr3_nt: TGTGCCAGCACCGTTACGAGACCCGACAGGGTATGGTCACCCCTCCACTTT
v_call: TRBV12-3/TRBV12-4; j_call: TRBJ1-1; cdr3_length: 11; clone_size: .; d_call: .; cdr3_aa: CASRQGTEAFF; cdr3_nt: TGTGCCAGCAGACAGGGCACTGAAGCTTTCTTT
v_call: TRBV7-2; j_call: TRBJ2-5; cdr3_length: 12; clone_size: .; d_call: .; cdr3_aa: CASSLAGGTQYF; cdr3_nt: TGTGCCAGCAGCTTAGCGGGGGGGACCCAGTACTTC
v_call: TRBV5-4; j_call: TRBJ1-3; cdr3_length: 16; clone_size: .; d_call: .; cdr3_aa: CASSPAGLTYGNTIYF; cdr3_nt: TGTGCCAGCAGCCCCGCGGGCCTCACGTACGGAAACACCATATATTTT
v_call: TRBV28; j_call: TRBJ2-7; cdr3_length: 17; clone_size: .; d_call: TRBD2; cdr3_aa: CASSFGLAAVYTREQYF; cdr3_nt: TGTGCCAGCAGTTTCGGACTAGCGGCCGTTTATACTAGAGAGCAGTACTTC
v_call: TRBV18; j_call: TRBJ1-4; cdr3_length: 14; clone_size: .; d_call: TRBD1; cdr3_aa: CASSPTGGNEKLFF; cdr3_nt: TGTGCCAGCTCACCGACAGGGGGAAATGAAAAACTGTTTTTT
v_call: TRBV27; j_call: TRBJ2-7; cdr3_length: 14; clone_size: once; d_call: .; cdr3_aa: CASSFGVGTYEQYF; cdr3_nt: TGTGCCAGCAGTTTCGGAGTTGGCACCTACGAGCAGTACTTC
v_call: TRBV20-1; j_call: TRBJ1-1; cdr3_length: 13; clone_size: .; d_call: .; cdr3_aa: CSASKGVGTEAFF; cdr3_nt: TGCAGTGCTAGTAAAGGGGTGGGTACTGAAGCTTTCTTT
v_call: TRBV9; j_call: TRBJ1-1; cdr3_length: 19; clone_size: .; d_call: .; cdr3_aa: CASSDSIRAREGLDTEAFF; cdr3_nt: TGTGCCAGCAGCGATTCTATAAGGGCGAGGGAGGGGTTGGACACTGAAGCTTTCTTT
v_call: TRBV7-6; j_call: TRBJ2-7; cdr3_length: 13; clone_size: .; d_call: .; cdr3_aa: CASSHGTLYEQYF; cdr3_nt: TGTGCCAGCAGCCACGGGACTCTCTACGAGCAGTACTTC
v_call: TRBV7-9; j_call: TRBJ2-5; cdr3_length: 15; clone_size: .; d_call: .; cdr3_aa: CASSLGPTGEETQYF; cdr3_nt: TGTGCCAGCAGCTTAGGACCGACCGGGGAAGAGACCCAGTACTTC
v_call: TRBV7-8; j_call: TRBJ1-3; cdr3_length: 14; clone_size: .; d_call: TRBD1; cdr3_aa: CASSLTGDGNTIYF; cdr3_nt: TGTGCCAGCAGCTTAACAGGGGATGGAAACACCATATATTTT
v_call: TRBV7-2; j_call: TRBJ2-5; cdr3_length: 15; clone_size: few; d_call: TRBD1; cdr3_aa: CASSPTTGWSKTQYF; cdr3_nt: TGTGCCAGCAGCCCTACGACAGGGTGGTCTAAGACCCAGTACTTC
v_call: TRBV15; j_call: TRBJ2-3; cdr3_length: 13; clone_size: .; d_call: .; cdr3_aa: CATSSRSEGTQYF; cdr3_nt: TGTGCCACCAGCAGCCGGTCTGAGGGTACGCAGTATTTT
v_call: TRBV6-5; j_call: TRBJ1-3; cdr3_length: 14; clone_size: .; d_call: .; cdr3_aa: CASRRDTSGNTIYF; cdr3_nt: TGTGCCAGCAGGAGAGACACGTCTGGAAACACCATATATTTT
v_call: TRBV12-5; j_call: TRBJ2-5; cdr3_length: 14; clone_size: few; d_call: .; cdr3_aa: CASGAPTTSETQYF; cdr3_nt: TGTGCTAGTGGGGCCCCGACTACGTCAGAGACCCAGTACTTC
v_call: TRBV24-1; j_call: TRBJ1-3; cdr3_length: 17; clone_size: .; d_call: TRBD1; cdr3_aa: CATSDSTGTVSGNTIYF; cdr3_nt: TGTGCCACCAGTGACTCAACCGGGACAGTCTCTGGAAACACCATATATTTT
v_call: TRBV19; j_call: TRBJ2-1; cdr3_length: 15; clone_size: .; d_call: .; cdr3_aa: CASSPGTWAANEQFF; cdr3_nt: TGTGCCAGTAGTCCTGGGACTTGGGCCGCCAATGAGCAGTTCTTC
v_call: TRBV2; j_call: TRBJ2-6; cdr3_length: 15; clone_size: .; d_call: TRBD1; cdr3_aa: CASSPDRAGANVLTF; cdr3_nt: TGTGCCAGCAGTCCCGACAGGGCTGGGGCCAACGTCCTGACTTTC
v_call: TRBV25-1; j_call: TRBJ1-2; cdr3_length: 14; clone_size: .; d_call: .; cdr3_aa: CASSESSVPNGYTF; cdr3_nt: TGTGCCAGCAGTGAATCATCAGTCCCGAATGGCTACACCTTC
v_call: TRBV9; j_call: TRBJ1-4; cdr3_length: 15; clone_size: .; d_call: TRBD1; cdr3_aa: CASSQGQGAFEKLFF; cdr3_nt: TGTGCCAGCAGCCAAGGACAGGGGGCGTTTGAAAAACTGTTTTTT
v_call: TRBV7-9; j_call: TRBJ2-5; cdr3_length: 13; clone_size: .; d_call: TRBD1; cdr3_aa: CASSWTGEETQYF; cdr3_nt: TGTGCCAGCAGCTGGACAGGGGAAGAGACCCAGTACTTC
v_call: TRBV28; j_call: TRBJ1-2; cdr3_length: 15; clone_size: few; d_call: TRBD1; cdr3_aa: CASRLAGTGAYGYTF; cdr3_nt: TGTGCCAGCAGACTAGCTGGGACAGGGGCCTATGGCTACACCTTC
v_call: TRBV19; j_call: TRBJ1-2; cdr3_length: 12; clone_size: .; d_call: TRBD1; cdr3_aa: CASEDRGYGYTF; cdr3_nt: TGTGCCAGTGAGGACAGGGGCTATGGCTACACCTTC
v_call: TRBV15; j_call: TRBJ1-4; cdr3_length: 15; clone_size: .; d_call: .; cdr3_aa: CATSRISGVGEKLFF; cdr3_nt: TGTGCCACCAGCAGAATCTCGGGGGTTGGAGAAAAACTGTTTTTT
v_call: TRBV6-1; j_call: TRBJ1-5; cdr3_length: 14; clone_size: .; d_call: TRBD1; cdr3_aa: CASSEQGARQPQHF; cdr3_nt: TGTGCCAGCAGTGAACAGGGGGCACGACAGCCCCAGCATTTT
v_call: TRBV4-3; j_call: TRBJ1-6; cdr3_length: 15; clone_size: .; d_call: .; cdr3_aa: CASSQVGVYNSPLHF; cdr3_nt: TGCGCCAGCAGCCAAGTAGGGGTCTATAATTCACCCCTCCACTTT
v_call: TRBV5-1; j_call: TRBJ2-1; cdr3_length: 15; clone_size: few; d_call: TRBD2; cdr3_aa: CASSLEGGGAGEQFF; cdr3_nt: TGCGCCAGCAGCTTGGAGGGCGGGGGGGCCGGTGAGCAGTTCTTC
v_call: TRBV3-1/TRBV3-2; j_call: TRBJ2-7; cdr3_length: 19; clone_size: .; d_call: TRBD2; cdr3_aa: CASSQESEASGGRRVGQYF; cdr3_nt: TGTGCCAGCAGCCAAGAGAGCGAAGCTAGCGGGGGGCGACGGGTGGGGCAGTACTTC
v_call: TRBV10-3; j_call: TRBJ1-6; cdr3_length: 15; clone_size: once; d_call: .; cdr3_aa: CAISEVQSYNSPLHF; cdr3_nt: TGTGCCATCAGTGAAGTGCAGTCATATAATTCACCCCTCCACTTT
v_call: TRBV10-3; j_call: TRBJ2-1; cdr3_length: 13; clone_size: .; d_call: .; cdr3_aa: CAISHPLANEQFF; cdr3_nt: TGTGCCATCAGTCACCCTCTCGCGAATGAGCAGTTCTTC
v_call: TRBV3-1/TRBV3-2; j_call: TRBJ2-3; cdr3_length: 13; clone_size: .; d_call: .; cdr3_aa: CASSQDLAHTQYF; cdr3_nt: TGTGCCAGCAGCCAAGATCTAGCTCATACGCAGTATTTT
v_call: TRBV30; j_call: TRBJ1-2; cdr3_length: 13; clone_size: .; d_call: .; cdr3_aa: CAWSVQGFDGYTF; cdr3_nt: TGTGCCTGGAGCGTACAGGGATTTGATGGCTACACCTTC